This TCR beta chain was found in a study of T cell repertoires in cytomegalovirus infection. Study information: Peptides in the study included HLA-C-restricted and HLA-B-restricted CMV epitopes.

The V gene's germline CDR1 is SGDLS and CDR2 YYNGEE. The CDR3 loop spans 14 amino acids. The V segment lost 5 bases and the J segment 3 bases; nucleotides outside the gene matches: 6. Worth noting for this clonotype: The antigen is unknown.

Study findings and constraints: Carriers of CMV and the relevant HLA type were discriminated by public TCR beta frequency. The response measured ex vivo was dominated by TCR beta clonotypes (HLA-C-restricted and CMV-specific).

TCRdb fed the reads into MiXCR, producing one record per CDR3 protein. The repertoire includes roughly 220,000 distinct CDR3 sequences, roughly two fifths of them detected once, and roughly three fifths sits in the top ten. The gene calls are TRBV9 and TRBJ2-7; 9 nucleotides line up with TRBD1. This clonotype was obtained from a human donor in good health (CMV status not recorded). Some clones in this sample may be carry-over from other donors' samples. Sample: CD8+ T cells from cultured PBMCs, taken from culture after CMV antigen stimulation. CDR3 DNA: TGTGCCAGCAGTGCGGGACAGGGTATCTACGAGCAGTACTTC. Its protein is CASSAGQGIYEQYF.